This T cell receptor (beta chain) was sequenced for a study of blood T cell repertoires in COVID-19. Whole-study context: Nucleic acid was either cDNA or gDNA, and it came from T cells, B-cell-depleted T cells, or PBMCs.

This clone came up once. Different DNA sequences within this sample yield the same CDR3. The CDR3 length is 13 residues. The trim removed 6 bases at V and 7 bases at J, leaving 5 bases unmatched. In germline, CDR1 is MDHEN, CDR2 SYDVKM. Generated by immunoSEQ multiplex PCR, the TCRdb table keeps only in-frame clones and is missing some. The sample contains about 250,000 clones, around 85% of which appear only once. The clonotype originates from a human donor with COVID-19, enrolled during active disease. The donor label of this sample is uncertain. The sample taken for sequencing was peripheral blood. The chain has TRBV28 and TRBJ1-5; 8 nucleotides align to TRBD1. In nucleotides, the CDR3 is TGTGCCAGCAGAGAACAGGGGGACCAGCCCCAGCATTTT. The encoded protein is CASREQGDQPQHF.